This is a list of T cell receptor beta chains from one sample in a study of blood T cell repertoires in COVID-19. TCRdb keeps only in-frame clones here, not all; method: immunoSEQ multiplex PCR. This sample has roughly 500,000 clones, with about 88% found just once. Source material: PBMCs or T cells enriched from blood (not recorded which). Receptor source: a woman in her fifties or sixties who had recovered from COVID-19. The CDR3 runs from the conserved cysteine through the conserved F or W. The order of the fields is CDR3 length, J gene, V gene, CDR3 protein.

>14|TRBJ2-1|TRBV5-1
CASSLGSGGNEQFF
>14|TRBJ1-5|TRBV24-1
CATSVAGDIVTQHF
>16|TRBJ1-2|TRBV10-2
CASTQSRVGGANGYTF
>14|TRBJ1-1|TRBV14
CASSQLTGVSEAFF
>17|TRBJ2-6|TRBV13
CASSLVGGRGGANVLTF
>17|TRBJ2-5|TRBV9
CASSHYEPGQVQETQYF
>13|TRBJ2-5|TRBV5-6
CASSLDSQETQYF
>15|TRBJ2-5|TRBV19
CASRLLAGAQETQYF
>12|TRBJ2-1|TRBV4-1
CASSQTGVEQFF
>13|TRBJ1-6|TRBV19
CASSSPGNSPLHF
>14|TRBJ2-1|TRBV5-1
CASSPRGSYNEQFF
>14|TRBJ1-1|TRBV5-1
CASSVGVVNTEAFF
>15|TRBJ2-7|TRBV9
CASSVGGGGSYEQYF
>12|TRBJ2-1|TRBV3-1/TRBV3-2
CASRERDNEQFF
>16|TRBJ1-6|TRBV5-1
CASSSRTGIDNSPLHF